These 10 T cell receptor beta chains came from one sample sequenced in a study of early T cells in non-severe SARS-CoV-2 infection. TCRdb analysed the 5' RACE reads with MiXCR anew, one entry per CDR3 protein. The sample lists some 36,000 distinct CDR3 sequences, around 7% occurring once. This sample comprised whole blood, obtained at baseline. Receptors were obtained from an adult who was a healthcare worker with PCR-confirmed SARS-CoV-2 infection or an uninfected control (not recorded which).

This chain's CDR3 is CSARRQGLEAFF. CDR3 nucleotide sequence: TGCAGTGCTCGGAGACAAGGTCTCGAAGCTTTCTTT. The V gene is TRBV20-1, the J gene TRBJ1-1, with unresolved D. The ends were cut back, 5 bases at V and 8 bases at J, with 15 bases in the middle. The CDR3 is 12 residues long. Per the germline V gene, CDR1 is DFQATT and CDR2 is SNEGSKA (reference sequence).

There are a few counts of this clonotype. This chain uses TRBV28 with TRBJ1-1, with a tentative D call TRBD1 (6 bases). The V end was cut by 4 bases, the J end by 4 bases, with 16 bases between. Germline V gene data show CDR1 as MDHEN and CDR2 as SYDVKM. There are 15 residues in the CDR3. The DNA for the CDR3 is TGTGCCAGCAGTTCCGCAGGGGCCGGCGGCACTGAAGCTTTCTTT. This encodes CASSSAGAGGTEAFF. The full variable domain, rest sourced from reference TRBV28 and TRBJ1-1, is DVKVTQSSRYLVKRTGEKVFLECVQDMDHENMFWYRQDPGLGLRLIYFSYDVKMKEKGDIPEGYSVSREKKERFSLILESASTNQTSMYLCASSSAGAGGTEAFFGQGTRLTVV.

This clonotype was counted between two and nine times. The chain has TRBV7-2 and TRBJ2-5; no definite D call. Looked up from germline, CDR1 is SGHTA and CDR2 is FQGNSA. The length of the CDR3 is 14 residues. V was shortened by 2 bases and J by 2 bases, with 9 bases between the two germline ends. CDR3 sequence (DNA): TGTGCCAGCAGCTTATCTAATTTACAAGAGACCCAGTACTTC. Its protein product is CASSLSNLQETQYF.

The rearrangement links TRBV5-1 to TRBJ2-1; 8 bases are a match to TRBD1. Germline V gives CDR1 SGHRS, CDR2 YFSETQ. J lost 7 bases, V lost 1 base, and 7 bases had no gene match. The CDR3 is 15 residues long. The CDR3 bases are TGCGCCAGCAGCTTGCGTCCAGGGGGCCGGAATGAGCAGTTCTTC. Its protein is CASSLRPGGRNEQFF.

This clonotype was seen at least ten times. The chain uses TRBV6-1 and TRBJ1-5, with D unresolved. CDR3 size: 16 residues. The germline V gene encodes CDR1 MNHNS and CDR2 SASEGT. Trimming shortened V by 2 bases and J by 2 bases, and 13 bases separated the two germline ends. DNA of the CDR3: TGTGCCAGCAGTGAATCGTTCGGGGTAGGCAATCAGCCCCAGCATTTT. Its protein is CASSESFGVGNQPQHF.

This clonotype was detected a few times. V and J are TRBV14 and TRBJ2-1; TRBD2 might be the D (5 bases). Germline V gives CDR1 SGHDN, CDR2 FVKESK. The V end lost 8 bases, the J end lost 7 bases, and 12 bases lay between the germline ends. This CDR3 has 12 residues. CDR3 loop: CASSRTGNEQFF. CDR3 DNA: TGTGCCAGCTCGAGGACTGGTAATGAGCAGTTCTTC.

The V and J genes are TRBV30 and TRBJ2-7; a weak D match, TRBD2 (6 bases). With 3 bases removed from V and 3 bases from J, the gap between germline ends came to 18 bases. Germline-derived CDR1 and CDR2 are GTSNPN and SVGIG (reference sequence). The CDR3 contains 15 residues. CDR3 residues: CAWRFRAGRHYEQYF. The CDR3, as DNA: TGTGCCTGGAGATTCAGGGCAGGGAGGCACTACGAGCAGTACTTC.

This clonotype has more than one count but fewer than ten. The chain recombines TRBV20-1 with TRBJ2-3; D is uncertain. CDR3 length: 14 amino acids. CDR1 and CDR2 (germline): DFQATT, SNEGSKA (reference sequence). The V and J ends lost 1 base and 4 bases respectively, with 12 bases between them. The CDR3: CSARGRSMADTQYF. CDR3 sequence (DNA): TGCAGTGCTAGAGGGCGGTCTATGGCAGATACGCAGTATTTT.

This clonotype was seen a few times. Here the CDR3 reads CASSLFNRAIQDYGYTF. CDR3 coding DNA: TGTGCCAGCAGCTTATTTAACAGGGCAATTCAGGACTATGGCTACACCTTC. This chain uses TRBV11-2 with TRBJ1-2; weak D call: TRBD1 (6 bases). Germline CDR1 SGHAT, CDR2 FQNNGV. V was clipped by 2 bases and J by 3 bases, with 19 bases between them. This CDR3 has 17 residues.

This clonotype was found a few times. The chain joins TRBV20-1 to TRBJ2-7, with TRBD1 matching 10 bases. The CDR3 is made up of 14 amino acids. Germline values: CDR1 DFQATT, CDR2 SNEGSKA (reference sequence). Trimming at V came to 3 bases and at J to 9 bases, leaving 11 bases not matched to a gene. The CDR3, as DNA: TGCAGTGCTAGCGGCGGGACAGGGGAGTCGGGGCAGTACTTC. Amino acid sequence: CSASGGTGESGQYF.